This TCR beta chain was sequenced during a study of post-analysis software for immune sequencing data. Study at large: The disease courses covered relapsing-remitting, secondary progressive and progressive-relapsing multiple sclerosis.

Comments on this clonotype: Its antigen is currently unknown.

Researchers reported that TCR beta cDNA libraries carried unique molecular identifiers. TCRdb reanalysed the PCR reads using MiXCR and keeps one entry per CDR3 protein. The table lists 820,000 or so distinct CDR3 sequences, roughly 50% of them singletons. CDR3 size: 16 residues. Per germline, CDR1 SGHRS and CDR2 YFSETQ. The J segment lost 0 bases and the V segment lost 6 bases, leaving 8 bases of the junction unmatched. Findings and caveats of the study: In patients, five or six TRBV segments were more frequent than in controls, with TRBV5-6, TRBV5-1 and TRBV20-1 among them.

The sequencing input was blood. The receptor was isolated from a girl aged 10 to 17 with multiple sclerosis. The gene calls are TRBV5-1 and TRBJ2-1; 8 bases fit TRBD2. CDR3 DNA: TGCGCCAGCACCAGGGGAGCGGGAGCCTCCTACAATGAGCAGTTCTTC. Its protein is CASTRGAGASYNEQFF.